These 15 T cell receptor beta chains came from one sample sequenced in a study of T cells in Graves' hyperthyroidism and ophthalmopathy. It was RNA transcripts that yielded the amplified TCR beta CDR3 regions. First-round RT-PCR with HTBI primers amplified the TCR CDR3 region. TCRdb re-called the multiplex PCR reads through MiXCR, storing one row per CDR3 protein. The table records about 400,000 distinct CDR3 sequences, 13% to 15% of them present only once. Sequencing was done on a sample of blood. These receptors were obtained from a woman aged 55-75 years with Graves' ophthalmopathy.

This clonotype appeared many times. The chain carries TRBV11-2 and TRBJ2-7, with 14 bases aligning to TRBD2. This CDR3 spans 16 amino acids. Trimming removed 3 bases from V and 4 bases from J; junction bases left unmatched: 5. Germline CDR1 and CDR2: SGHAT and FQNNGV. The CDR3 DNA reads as TGTGCCAGCAGCTTGACTAGCGGGAGGGCCGAGTACGAGCAGTACTTC. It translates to CASSLTSGRAEYEQYF.

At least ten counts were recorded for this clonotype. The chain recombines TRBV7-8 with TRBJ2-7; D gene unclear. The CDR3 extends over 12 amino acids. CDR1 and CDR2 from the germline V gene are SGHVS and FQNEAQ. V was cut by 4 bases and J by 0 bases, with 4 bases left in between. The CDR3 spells CASSWRSYEQYF. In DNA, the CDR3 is TGTGCCAGCAGCTGGCGCTCCTACGAGCAGTACTTC.

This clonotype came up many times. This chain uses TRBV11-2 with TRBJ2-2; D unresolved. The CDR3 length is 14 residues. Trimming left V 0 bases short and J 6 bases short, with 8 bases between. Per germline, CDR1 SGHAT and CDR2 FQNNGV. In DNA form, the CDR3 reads TGTGCCAGCAGCTTAGATCCACGCGCCGGGGAGCTGTTTTTT. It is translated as CASSLDPRAGELFF.

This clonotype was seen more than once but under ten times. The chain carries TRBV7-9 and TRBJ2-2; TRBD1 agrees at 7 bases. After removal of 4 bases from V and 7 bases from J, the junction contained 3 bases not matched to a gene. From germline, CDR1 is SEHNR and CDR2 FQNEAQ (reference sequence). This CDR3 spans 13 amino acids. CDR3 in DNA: TGTGCCAGCAGCTCAACAGGGGACGGGGAGCTGTTTTTT. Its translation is CASSSTGDGELFF.

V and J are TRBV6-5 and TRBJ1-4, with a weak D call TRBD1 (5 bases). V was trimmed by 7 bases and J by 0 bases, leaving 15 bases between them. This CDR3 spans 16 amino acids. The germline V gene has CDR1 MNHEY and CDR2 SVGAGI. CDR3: CASTLGRGATNEKLFF. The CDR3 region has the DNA TGTGCCAGCACGTTAGGGAGGGGAGCAACTAATGAAAAACTGTTTTTT.

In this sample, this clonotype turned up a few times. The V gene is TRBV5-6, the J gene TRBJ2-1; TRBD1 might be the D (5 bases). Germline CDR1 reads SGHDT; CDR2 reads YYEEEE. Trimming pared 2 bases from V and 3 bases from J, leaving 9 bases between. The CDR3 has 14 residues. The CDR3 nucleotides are TGTGCCAGCAGCTTAAGACAGAGCTACAATGAGCAGTTCTTC. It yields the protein CASSLRQSYNEQFF.

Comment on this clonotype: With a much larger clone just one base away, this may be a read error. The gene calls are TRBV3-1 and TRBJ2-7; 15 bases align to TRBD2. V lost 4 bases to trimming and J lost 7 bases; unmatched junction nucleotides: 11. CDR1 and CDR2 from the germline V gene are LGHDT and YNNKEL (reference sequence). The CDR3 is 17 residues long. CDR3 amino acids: CASSLPGTSGRRNEQYF. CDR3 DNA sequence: TGTGCCAGCAGCCTCCCCGGGACTAGCGGGAGGAGGAATGAGCAGTACTTC.

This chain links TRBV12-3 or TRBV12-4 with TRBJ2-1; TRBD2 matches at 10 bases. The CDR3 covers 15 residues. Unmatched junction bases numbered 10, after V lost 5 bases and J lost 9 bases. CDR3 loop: CASSRSGRSEGEQFF. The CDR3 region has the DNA TGTGCCAGCAGTCGTAGCGGGAGGTCCGAGGGTGAGCAGTTCTTC.

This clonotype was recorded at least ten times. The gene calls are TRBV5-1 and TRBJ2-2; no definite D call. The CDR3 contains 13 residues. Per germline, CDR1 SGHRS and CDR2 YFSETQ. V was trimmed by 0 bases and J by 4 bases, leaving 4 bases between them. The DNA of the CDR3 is TGCGCCAGCAGCTTGGGGGTCACCGGGGAGCTGTTTTTT. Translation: CASSLGVTGELFF.

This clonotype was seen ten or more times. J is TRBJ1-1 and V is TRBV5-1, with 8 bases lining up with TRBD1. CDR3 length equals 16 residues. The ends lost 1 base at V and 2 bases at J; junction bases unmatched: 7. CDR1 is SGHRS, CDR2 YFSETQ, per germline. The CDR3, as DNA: TGCGCCAGCAGCTTGACTCCAGGGGGCAGCAACACTGAAGCTTTCTTT. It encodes CASSLTPGGSNTEAFF.

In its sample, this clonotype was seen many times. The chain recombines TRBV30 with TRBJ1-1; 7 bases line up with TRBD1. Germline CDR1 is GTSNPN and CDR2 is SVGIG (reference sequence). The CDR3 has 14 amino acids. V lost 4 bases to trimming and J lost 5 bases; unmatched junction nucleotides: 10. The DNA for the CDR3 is TGTGCCTGGAATCCGGGACAGCGGAGAACTGAAGCTTTCTTT. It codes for CAWNPGQRRTEAFF.

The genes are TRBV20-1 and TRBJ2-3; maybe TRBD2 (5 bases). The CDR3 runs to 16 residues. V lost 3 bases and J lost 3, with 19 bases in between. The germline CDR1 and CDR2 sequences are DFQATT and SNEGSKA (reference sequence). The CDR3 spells CSASRVASGSTDTQYF. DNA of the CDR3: TGCAGTGCTAGCCGTGTAGCGTCTGGGTCGACAGATACGCAGTATTTT.

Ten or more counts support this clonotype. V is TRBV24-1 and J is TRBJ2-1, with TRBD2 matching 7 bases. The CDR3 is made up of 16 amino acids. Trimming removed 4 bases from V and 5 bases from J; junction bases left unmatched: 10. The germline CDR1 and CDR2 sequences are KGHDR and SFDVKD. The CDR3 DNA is TGTGCCACCAGTGACCTGACTAGCAGTCTGAACAATGAGCAGTTCTTC. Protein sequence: CATSDLTSSLNNEQFF.

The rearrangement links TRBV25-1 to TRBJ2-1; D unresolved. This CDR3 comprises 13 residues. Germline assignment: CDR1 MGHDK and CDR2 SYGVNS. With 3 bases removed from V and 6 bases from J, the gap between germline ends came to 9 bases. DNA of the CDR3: TGTGCCAGCAGTGATAGTTTAGCCAATGAGCAGTTCTTC. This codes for CASSDSLANEQFF.

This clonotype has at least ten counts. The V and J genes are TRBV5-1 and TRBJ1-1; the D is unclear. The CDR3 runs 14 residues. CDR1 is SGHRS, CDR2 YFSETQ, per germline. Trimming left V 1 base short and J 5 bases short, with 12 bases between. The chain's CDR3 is CASSLTQDVTEAFF. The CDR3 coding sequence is TGCGCCAGCAGCTTGACTCAGGACGTTACTGAAGCTTTCTTT.